The next 19 T cell receptor beta chains were all read from a single sample in a study of blood T cells in healthy people across ages. Alongside a J-beta primer mix, a sample-barcoded 5' primer served in a second PCR lasting about 7 to 12 cycles. TCRdb itself ran the 5' RACE reads through MiXCR, one entry per CDR3 protein. The sample holds about 570,000 distinct CDR3 sequences, over 25% seen once. This sample also belongs to another study, concerning T cells of mothers and their children.

The sequencing input was blood. The receptors stem from a boy younger than 10 in good health.

The chain joins TRBV20-1 to TRBJ2-3, with 7 bases aligning to TRBD2. V dropped 3 bases and J dropped 1; count of bases not matched to a gene: 4. The CDR3 is made up of 14 amino acids. Germline lookup yields CDR1 DFQATT and CDR2 SNEGSKA (reference sequence). The CDR3 loop is CSASSGIGTDTQYF. CDR3 nucleotides: TGCAGTGCTAGCAGCGGGATCGGCACAGATACGCAGTATTTT.

This clonotype was counted between two and nine times. The V gene is TRBV7-9, the J gene TRBJ2-1; tentatively, D is TRBD2 (6 bases). Trimming left V 5 bases short and J 6 bases short, with 23 bases between. CDR3 length: 17 residues. Germline CDR1 reads SEHNR; CDR2 reads FQNEAQ (reference sequence). The CDR3 bases are TGTGCCAGCAGCACCACCCCTTGGCGCGGGATTCCCAATGAGCAGTTCTTC. This codes for CASSTTPWRGIPNEQFF.

This clonotype was seen more than once but under ten times. The chain carries TRBV29-1 and TRBJ1-6, with no clear D. Per germline, CDR1 SQVTM and CDR2 ANQGSEA. Trimming took 7 bases from V and 4 from J, leaving 11 bases between them. The length of the CDR3 is 13 residues. The CDR3 sequence: CSARTDYNSPLHF. CDR3 coding DNA: TGCAGCGCCCGGACGGATTATAATTCACCCCTCCACTTT.

The chain has TRBV6-2 or TRBV6-3 and TRBJ2-5; 14 bases are shared with TRBD2. CDR1 is MNHEY and CDR2 is SVGEGT in the germline V gene. CDR3 length equals 16 residues. The trim removed 7 bases at V and 0 bases at J, leaving 4 bases unmatched. The CDR3 loop reads CASTRTSGRNQETQYF. CDR3 DNA sequence: TGTGCCAGCACAAGGACTAGCGGGAGGAACCAAGAGACCCAGTACTTC.

This clonotype was detected only a few times. This chain connects TRBV7-9 to TRBJ2-1; perhaps D is TRBD1 or TRBD2 (5 bases each). The CDR3 has 12 amino acids. Germline V gene sequence: CDR1 SEHNR, CDR2 FQNEAQ (reference sequence). V was clipped by 5 bases and J by 16 bases, with 18 bases between them. In DNA form, the CDR3 reads TGTGCCAGCAGCCCCCCCTGGGACGGCAGTTTCTTC. This encodes CASSPPWDGSFF.

The V gene is TRBV15, the J gene TRBJ2-1, with a weak D call TRBD1 (5 bases). V dropped 0 bases and J dropped 5 bases, with 14 bases sitting between them. Germline V CDR1 and CDR2: LNHNV, YYDKDF (reference sequence). The CDR3 contains 16 residues. The CDR3, as DNA: TGTGCCACCAGCAGAGATGGGGCCGTCTGGGACAATGAGCAGTTCTTC. Translated, it gives CATSRDGAVWDNEQFF.

The rearrangement uses TRBV9 and TRBJ2-2, with 10 positions matching TRBD2. This CDR3 has 20 amino acids. Germline loops: CDR1 SGDLS, CDR2 YYNGEE. J gave up 1 base and V 0 bases, and 12 bases lay outside the gene matches. CDR3 in amino acids: CASSVVVAWTSGLNTGELFF. Written as DNA, the CDR3 is TGTGCCAGCAGCGTAGTAGTGGCCTGGACTAGCGGTTTGAACACCGGGGAGCTGTTTTTT.

The CDR3 DNA sequence: TGTGCCAGCAGTTTCCAACAGGGAGGCAAAAACATTCAGTACTTC. Translating it yields CASSFQQGGKNIQYF. The rearrangement joins TRBV12-3 or TRBV12-4 to TRBJ2-4; D possibly uses TRBD1 or TRBD2 (6 bases each). Trimming removed 3 bases at V and 3 bases at J, with 12 bases between. The CDR3 is 15 amino acids.

V usage is TRBV24-1 and J usage is TRBJ2-5, with 7 positions matching TRBD2. Looked up from germline, CDR1 is KGHDR and CDR2 is SFDVKD. J was trimmed by 0 bases and V by 8 bases; bases with no gene match: 17. The CDR3 covers 18 residues. CDR3 amino acids: CATIHARHSGWYQETQYF. The CDR3 region has the DNA TGTGCCACCATCCATGCCAGACATAGCGGGTGGTACCAAGAGACCCAGTACTTC.

The rearrangement joins TRBV15 to TRBJ1-2; 8 bases agree with TRBD1. The CDR3 length is 14 residues. J gave up 5 bases and V 3 bases, and 5 bases lay outside the gene matches. Looked up from germline, CDR1 is LNHNV and CDR2 is YYDKDF (reference sequence). The CDR3 DNA reads TGTGCCACCAGCAGCCGGGACAGGCGATATGGCTACACCTTC. Amino acid sequence: CATSSRDRRYGYTF.

This clonotype was picked up a small number of times. The V call is TRBV4-2, the J call TRBJ2-5; 11 bases line up with TRBD2. The CDR3 totals 16 residues. After removal of 3 bases from V and 6 bases from J, the junction contained 9 bases not matched to a gene. The germline V gene encodes CDR1 LGHNA and CDR2 YNFKEQ. The CDR3 is CASSQDLAGGGKTQYF. The CDR3 DNA reads as TGTGCCAGCAGCCAGGACCTAGCGGGGGGAGGGAAGACCCAGTACTTC.

The table lists this clonotype with a few counts. The rearrangement links TRBV6-5 to TRBJ2-7; 7 bases line up with TRBD2. CDR1 and CDR2 from the germline V gene are MNHEY and SVGAGI. With 6 bases clipped from V and 1 base from J, the junction kept 9 bases outside the gene matches. This CDR3 spans 15 amino acids. CDR3 DNA: TGTGCCAGCAGCCCCCAGCTAGCGGCTTCCTACGAGCAGTACTTC. Encoded protein: CASSPQLAASYEQYF.

The gene calls are TRBV27 and TRBJ2-5; no firm D call. V was trimmed by 2 bases and J by 4 bases, leaving 11 bases between them. The CDR3 runs 14 residues. Germline V lookup: CDR1 MNHEY, CDR2 SMNVEV (reference sequence). The CDR3 sequence: CASSLTEWGETQYF. CDR3 coding DNA: TGTGCCAGCAGTTTAACGGAATGGGGAGAGACCCAGTACTTC.

This chain uses TRBV7-2 with TRBJ1-4, with D perhaps matching TRBD1 (5 bases). V was pared by 5 bases and J by 0 bases, with 13 bases between. Germline CDR1 reads SGHTA; CDR2 reads FQGNSA. CDR3 length: 16 residues. This chain's CDR3 is CASSPDMAATNEKLFF. CDR3 DNA: TGTGCCAGCAGCCCGGACATGGCTGCAACTAATGAAAAACTGTTTTTT.

The chain uses TRBV2 and TRBJ1-2; 9 bases are a match to TRBD1. Unmatched junction bases numbered 11, after V lost 8 bases and J lost 4 bases. The germline CDR1 and CDR2 sequences are SNHLY and FYNNEI. The CDR3 consists of 15 residues. This chain's CDR3 is CASSQAGTGRYGYTF. CDR3 DNA sequence: TGTGCCAGCTCCCAAGCCGGGACAGGGCGCTATGGCTACACCTTC.

The genes are TRBV29-1 and TRBJ2-4, with D perhaps TRBD1 or TRBD2 (5 bases each). CDR1 SQVTM and CDR2 ANQGSEA come from the germline V gene. V lost 7 bases, J lost 7 bases, and 26 bases lay in between. The CDR3 has 16 residues. The CDR3 protein is CSAVSAGTQRINIQYF. CDR3 DNA sequence: TGCAGCGCCGTTTCCGCCGGGACCCAGAGGATCAACATTCAGTACTTC.

The V call is TRBV30, the J call TRBJ1-3; TRBD1 agrees at 9 bases. There are 14 residues in the CDR3. Germline trimming cut 7 bases from V and 4 bases from J; bases unmatched to any gene: 8. Germline loops: CDR1 GTSNPN, CDR2 SVGIG (reference sequence). CDR3 loop: CASTPGTGGNTIYF. The CDR3 DNA reads TGTGCCTCAACCCCCGGGACAGGGGGAAACACCATATATTTT.

The CDR3 spells CATSTTQGAQGYTF. The CDR3 region has the DNA TGTGCCACCAGCACCACCCAGGGCGCGCAAGGCTACACCTTC. The V and J genes are TRBV15 and TRBJ1-2, with a weak D call TRBD1 (5 bases). The V gene lost 4 bases and the J gene lost 8 bases, with 17 bases spanning the gap. The V gene's germline CDR1 is LNHNV and CDR2 YYDKDF (reference sequence). The CDR3 covers 14 residues.

This clonotype was counted a few times. The chain couples TRBV20-1 to TRBJ2-5, with D uncertain. The J call is uncertain, as TRBJ2-7 better fits the DNA end. The CDR3 has 12 amino acids. From germline, CDR1 is DFQATT and CDR2 SNEGSKA (reference sequence). CDR3 amino acids: CSAAKPTYEQYF. The CDR3 DNA is TGCAGTGCTGCAAAACCCACCTACGAGCAGTACTTC.